This T cell receptor beta chain was obtained from a study of technical replicates of blood from several donors. Assay used: immunoSEQ multiplex PCR; TCRdb lists only in-frame clones, some missing. The sample lists approximately 79,000 clones, approximately 96% occurring once. For this clone: A junction boundary mismatches the germline segment, possibly from a read error.

The CDR3 length is 15 residues. Germline CDR1 SSHAT, CDR2 FNYEAQ (reference sequence). The receptor was derived from a human donor in good health. The V call is TRBV7-7, the J call TRBJ2-1; D perhaps matches TRBD2 (5 bases). The sequencing sample was made of T cells isolated from PBMCs. As DNA, the CDR3 is TGTGCTAGCAGCTTAGGAAATAGCGAGAACAATGAGCAGTTCTTC. It is translated as CASSLGNSENNEQFF.